This T cell receptor (beta chain) derives from a study of sequential checkpoint blockade in melanoma (dated by TCRdb to between 2018 and 2021). In terms of the full investigation: In a 1:1 randomization, patients received either first-line nivolumab then ipilimumab (arm A) or ipilimumab then nivolumab (arm B). DNA from about a hundred pretreatment melanoma tumor samples underwent TCRbeta immunosequencing. For about 22 patients, matched tumor biopsies were taken both before treatment and at week 13, after single-agent nivolumab (arm A) or ipilimumab (arm B). Maintenance nivolumab came after each of the two trial sequences. About 82% of the matched tumor biopsy pairs taken before and after treatment were from the same lesion.

The immunoSEQ Assay was used to immunosequence TCRbeta CDR3 regions from genomic DNA. Prior to high-throughput sequencing, genomic DNA was amplified by bias-controlled multiplex PCR. Per the original workflow: To quantify the absolute abundance of each unique TCRbeta CDR3 region, the sequences were collapsed and filtered. Clonality was defined as 1 minus Pielou's evenness and was calculated using productive rearrangements only. Tumor T-cell fraction was calculated by normalizing TCRbeta template counts to usable DNA, which was estimated from several housekeeping genes. Clones with significantly greater frequencies in on-treatment versus baseline samples were identified using a previously published method. In its TCRdb copy, this immuneACCESS table keeps in-frame sequences only and misses some clones. Where compared with another copy, unresolved V genes explain less than half of these, and the others have no known cause. The V and J calls and clone size are taken from that table; D and trimming were inferred from the DNA. The sample table contains approximately 2,500 clones; only one count was recorded for roughly 21% of them. The ten largest make up 43% of the sample.

Spanning cysteine to phenylalanine, the CDR3 consists of 13 amino acids. This entry keeps only the CDR3 DNA: 39 bases, framed from base 1. V is shortened by 1 base, J by 4 bases, and the region joining them spans 7 bases. This clone was detected only once. Its cognate antigen has yet to be identified. Qualities for individual bases were not recorded, and no much larger clone is one base off. Explained via the paper, the treatment or condition label denotes: randomized to nivolumab then ipilimumab (arm A) or the reverse (arm B). Prior DNA-damaging chemotherapy had not been received by any trial patient. The samples were obtained from melanoma patients enrolled in CheckMate 064, an open-label, randomized phase II trial testing sequential checkpoint blockade. Tumor TCR sequencing used genomic DNA from formalin-fixed paraffin-embedded (FFPE) tissue samples. Summary of the overall study and its limitations: Tumor T-cell fraction and clonality were correlated with PD-L1 staining and CD8+ T-cell counts, but not with mutational load. The model for predicting response that combines TCR metrics with mutation burden needs to be validated in larger, independent patient cohorts. Among patients in arm A, the nivolumab-first arm, pretreatment tumor TIL clonality was associated with response (P = .04). Within-arm analyses of tumor T-cell fraction were limited by small sample sizes and reduced statistical power. Patients whose tumor T-cell fraction and clonality increased by week 13 were about 30 times more likely to achieve clinical benefit.

This clonotype originated in a human patient with melanoma. Some clones in this sample may be carry-over from other donors' samples. Recombination linked TRBV23-1 to TRBJ2-5; no D gene can be assigned with confidence. TRBV23-1 is known as an ORF, though its function is uncertain. Sequenced material: tumor tissue (inferred from file names), taken from a patient given nivolumab and ipilimumab in sequence. Read as DNA, the sequence is TGCGCCAGCAGTCAATGCGATCGAGAGACCCAGTACTTC. Translation gives CASSQCDRETQYF.